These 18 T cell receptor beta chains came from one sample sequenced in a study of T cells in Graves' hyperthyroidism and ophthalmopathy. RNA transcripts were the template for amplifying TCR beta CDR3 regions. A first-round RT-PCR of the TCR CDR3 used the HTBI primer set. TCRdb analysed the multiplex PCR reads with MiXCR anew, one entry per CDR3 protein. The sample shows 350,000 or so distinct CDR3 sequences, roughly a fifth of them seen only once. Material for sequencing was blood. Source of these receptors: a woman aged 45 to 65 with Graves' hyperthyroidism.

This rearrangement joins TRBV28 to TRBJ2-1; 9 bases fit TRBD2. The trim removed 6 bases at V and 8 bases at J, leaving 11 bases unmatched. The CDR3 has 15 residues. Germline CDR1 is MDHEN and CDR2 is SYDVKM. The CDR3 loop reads CASSHGAGGIDEQFF. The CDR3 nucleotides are TGTGCCAGCAGCCATGGGGCGGGGGGGATCGATGAGCAGTTCTTC.

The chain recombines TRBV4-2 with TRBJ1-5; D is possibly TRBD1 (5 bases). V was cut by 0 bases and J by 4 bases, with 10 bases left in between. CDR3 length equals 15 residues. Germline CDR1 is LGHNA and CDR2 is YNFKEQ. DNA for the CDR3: TGTGCCAGCAGCCAAGATTCAGGGTTGAATCAGCCCCAGCATTTT. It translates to CASSQDSGLNQPQHF.

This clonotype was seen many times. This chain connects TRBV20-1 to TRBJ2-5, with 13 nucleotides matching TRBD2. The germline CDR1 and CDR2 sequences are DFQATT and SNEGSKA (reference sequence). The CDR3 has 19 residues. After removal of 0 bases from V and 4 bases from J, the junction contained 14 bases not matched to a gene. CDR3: CSARDYRRLAGGSGETQYF. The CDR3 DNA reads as TGCAGTGCTAGAGACTATCGCAGACTAGCGGGGGGATCTGGAGAGACCCAGTACTTC.

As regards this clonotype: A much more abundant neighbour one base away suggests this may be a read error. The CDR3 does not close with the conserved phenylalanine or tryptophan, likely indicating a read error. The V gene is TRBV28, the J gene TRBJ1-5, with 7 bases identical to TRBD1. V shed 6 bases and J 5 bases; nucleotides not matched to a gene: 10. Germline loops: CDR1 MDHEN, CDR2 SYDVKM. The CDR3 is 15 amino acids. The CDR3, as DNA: TGTGCCAGCAGCCCGGGACAGCTTCTTTATCAGCCCCAGCATCTT. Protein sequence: CASSPGQLLYQPQHL.

Here the CDR3 reads CASNDGRARGGSGANVLTF. In DNA, the CDR3 is TGTGCCTCAAACGACGGGCGTGCCAGGGGGGGCTCTGGGGCCAACGTCCTGACTTTC. The rearrangement links TRBV30 to TRBJ2-6, with D possibly being TRBD1 or TRBD2 (7 bases each). Germline V gene lookup returns CDR1 GTSNPN and CDR2 SVGIG (reference sequence). The CDR3 sequence is 19 residues long. V was cut by 7 bases and J by 0 bases, with 25 bases left in between.

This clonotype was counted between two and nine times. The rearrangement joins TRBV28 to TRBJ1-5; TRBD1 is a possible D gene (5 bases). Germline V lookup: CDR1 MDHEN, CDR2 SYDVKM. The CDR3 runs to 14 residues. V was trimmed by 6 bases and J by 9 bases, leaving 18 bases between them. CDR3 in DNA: TGTGCCAGCAGGATCAGGGTGGGCGAGCCGCCCCAGCATTTT. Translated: CASRIRVGEPPQHF.

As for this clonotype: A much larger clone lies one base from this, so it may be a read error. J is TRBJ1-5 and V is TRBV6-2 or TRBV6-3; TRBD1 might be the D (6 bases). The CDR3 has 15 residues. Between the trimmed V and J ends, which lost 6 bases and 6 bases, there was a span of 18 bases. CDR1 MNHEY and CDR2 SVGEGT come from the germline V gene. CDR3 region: CASRDRRQFIQPQHF. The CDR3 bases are TGTGCCAGCAGAGACAGGAGGCAGTTCATTCAGCCCCAGCATTTT.

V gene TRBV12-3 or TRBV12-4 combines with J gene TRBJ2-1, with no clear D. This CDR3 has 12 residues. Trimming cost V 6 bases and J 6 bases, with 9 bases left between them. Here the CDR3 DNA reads TGTGCCAGCAGCCTCTGGGTCAATGAGCAGTTCTTC. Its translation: CASSLWVNEQFF.

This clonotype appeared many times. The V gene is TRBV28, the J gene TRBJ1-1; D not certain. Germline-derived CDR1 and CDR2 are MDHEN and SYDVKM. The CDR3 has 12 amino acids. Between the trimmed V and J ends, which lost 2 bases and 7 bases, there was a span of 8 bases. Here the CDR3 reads CASSLAPYEAFF. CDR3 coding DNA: TGTGCCAGCAGTTTAGCCCCGTATGAAGCTTTCTTT.

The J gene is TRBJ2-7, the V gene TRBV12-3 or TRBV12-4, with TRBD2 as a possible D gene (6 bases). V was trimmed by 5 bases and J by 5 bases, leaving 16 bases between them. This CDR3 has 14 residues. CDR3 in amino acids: CASSPRLVTDEQYF. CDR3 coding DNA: TGTGCCAGCAGTCCCCGACTAGTCACCGACGAGCAGTACTTC.

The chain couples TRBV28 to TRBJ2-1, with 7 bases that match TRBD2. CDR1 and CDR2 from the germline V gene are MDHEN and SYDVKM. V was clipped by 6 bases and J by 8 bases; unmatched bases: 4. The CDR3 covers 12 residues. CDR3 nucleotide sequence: TGTGCCAGCAGCCGGCGGGAGTATGAGCAGTTCTTC. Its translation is CASSRREYEQFF.

In nucleotides, the CDR3 is TGCGCCAGCAGCTTTTCAACAGGAACCTACGAGCAGTACTTC. Amino acids: CASSFSTGTYEQYF. V usage is TRBV5-1 and J usage is TRBJ2-7, with D possibly TRBD1 on 5 matching bases. V dropped 2 bases and J dropped 2 bases, with 11 bases sitting between them. The CDR3 has 14 residues. The germline V gene encodes CDR1 SGHRS and CDR2 YFSETQ.

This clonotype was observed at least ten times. CDR3 nucleotides: TGTGCCAGCAGCTTAGGGGCACCCTACGAGCAGTACTTC. This encodes CASSLGAPYEQYF. The chain recombines TRBV7-2 with TRBJ2-7; D is ambiguous. This CDR3 has 13 amino acids. V shed 1 base and J shed 2 bases, with 6 bases lying between them. CDR1 is SGHTA, CDR2 FQGNSA, per germline. The variable domain in full, with the rest retrieved from reference TRBV7-2 and TRBJ2-7, is GAGVSQSPSNKVTEKGKDVELRCDPISGHTALYWYRQSLGQGLEFLIYFQGNSAPDKSGLPSDRFSAERTGGSVSTLTIQRTQQEDSAVYLCASSLGAPYEQYFGPGTRLTVT.

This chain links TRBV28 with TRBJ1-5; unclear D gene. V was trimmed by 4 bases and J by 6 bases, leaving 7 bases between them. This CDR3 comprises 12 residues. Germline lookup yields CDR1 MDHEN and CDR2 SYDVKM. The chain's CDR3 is CASSYSFQPQHF. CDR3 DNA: TGTGCCAGCAGTTACTCCTTTCAGCCCCAGCATTTT.

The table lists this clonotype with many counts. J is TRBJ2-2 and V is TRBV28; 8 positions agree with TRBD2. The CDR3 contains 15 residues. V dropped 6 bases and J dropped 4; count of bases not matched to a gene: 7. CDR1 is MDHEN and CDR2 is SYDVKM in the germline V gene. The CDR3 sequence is CASSAGGAGTGELFF. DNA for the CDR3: TGTGCCAGCAGCGCCGGGGGGGCCGGCACCGGGGAGCTGTTTTTT. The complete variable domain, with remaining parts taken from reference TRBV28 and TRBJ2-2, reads DVKVTQSSRYLVKRTGEKVFLECVQDMDHENMFWYRQDPGLGLRLIYFSYDVKMKEKGDIPEGYSVSREKKERFSLILESASTNQTSMYLCASSAGGAGTGELFFGEGSRLTVL.

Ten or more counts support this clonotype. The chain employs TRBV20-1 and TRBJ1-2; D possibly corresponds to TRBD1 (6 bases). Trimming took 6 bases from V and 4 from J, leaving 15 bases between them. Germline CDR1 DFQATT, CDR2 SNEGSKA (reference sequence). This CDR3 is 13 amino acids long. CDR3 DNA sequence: TGCAGTGCCCATGGGGGGGCTGCCTATGGCTACACCTTC. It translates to CSAHGGAAYGYTF.

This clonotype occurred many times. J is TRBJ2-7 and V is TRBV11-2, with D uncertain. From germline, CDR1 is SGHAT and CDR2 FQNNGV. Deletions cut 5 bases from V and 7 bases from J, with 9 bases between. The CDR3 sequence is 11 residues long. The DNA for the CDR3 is TGTGCCAGCAGCCAGCGAAGGGAGCAGTACTTC. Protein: CASSQRREQYF.

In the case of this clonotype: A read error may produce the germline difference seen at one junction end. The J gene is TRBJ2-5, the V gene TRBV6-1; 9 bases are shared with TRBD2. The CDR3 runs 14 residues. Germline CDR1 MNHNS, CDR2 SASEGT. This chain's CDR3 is CASTGGGARETLYF. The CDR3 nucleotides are TGTGCCAGCACGGGCGGGGGGGCGAGAGAGACCCTGTACTTC.